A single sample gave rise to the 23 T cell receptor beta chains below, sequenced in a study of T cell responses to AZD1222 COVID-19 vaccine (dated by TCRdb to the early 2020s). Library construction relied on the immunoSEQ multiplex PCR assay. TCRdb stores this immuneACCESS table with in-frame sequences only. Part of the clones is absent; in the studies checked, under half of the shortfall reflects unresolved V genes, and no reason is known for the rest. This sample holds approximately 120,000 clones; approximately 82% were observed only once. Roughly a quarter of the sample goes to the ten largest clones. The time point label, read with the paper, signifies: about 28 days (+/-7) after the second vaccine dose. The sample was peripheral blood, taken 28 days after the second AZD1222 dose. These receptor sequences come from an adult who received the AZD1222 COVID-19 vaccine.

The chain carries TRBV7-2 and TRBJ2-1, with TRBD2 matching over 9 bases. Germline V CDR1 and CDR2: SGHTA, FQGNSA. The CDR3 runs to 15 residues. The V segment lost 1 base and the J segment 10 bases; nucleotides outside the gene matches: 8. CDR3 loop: CASSLESSGAREQFF. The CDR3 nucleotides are TGTGCCAGCAGCTTAGAGTCTAGCGGGGCACGCGAGCAGTTCTTC.

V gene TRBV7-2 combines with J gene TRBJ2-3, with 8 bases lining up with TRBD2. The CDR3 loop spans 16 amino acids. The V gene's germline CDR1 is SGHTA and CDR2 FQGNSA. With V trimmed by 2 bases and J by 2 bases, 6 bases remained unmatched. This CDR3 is CASSLRSGAPTDTQYF. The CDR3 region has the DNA TGTGCCAGCAGCTTACGTAGCGGGGCCCCCACAGATACGCAGTATTTT.

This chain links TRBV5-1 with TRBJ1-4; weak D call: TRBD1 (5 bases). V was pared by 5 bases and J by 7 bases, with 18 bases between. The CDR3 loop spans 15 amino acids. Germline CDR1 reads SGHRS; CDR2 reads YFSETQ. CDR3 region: CASRRSQGVSEKLFF. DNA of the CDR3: TGCGCCAGCAGGAGGTCCCAGGGCGTATCTGAAAAACTGTTTTTT.

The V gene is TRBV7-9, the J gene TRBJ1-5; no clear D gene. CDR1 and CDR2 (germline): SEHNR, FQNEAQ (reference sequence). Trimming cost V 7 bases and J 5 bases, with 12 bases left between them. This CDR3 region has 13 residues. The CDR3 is CASTLDGYQPQHF. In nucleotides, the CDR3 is TGTGCCAGCACCCTGGATGGGTATCAGCCCCAGCATTTT. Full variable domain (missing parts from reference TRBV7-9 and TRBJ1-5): DTGVSQNPRHKITKRGQNVTFRCDPISEHNRLYWYRQTLGQGPEFLTYFQNEAQLEKSRLLSDRFSAERPKGSFSTLEIQRTEQGDSAMYLCASTLDGYQPQHFGDGTRLSIL.

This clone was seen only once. DNA for the CDR3: TGTGCCAGCAGTTTCGTATCTGGAGGGATGAACACTGAAGCTTTCTTT. Protein: CASSFVSGGMNTEAFF. The chain combines TRBV27 with TRBJ1-1; D not resolved. Trimming shortened V by 3 bases and J by 0 bases, and 14 bases separated the two germline ends. Germline V lookup: CDR1 MNHEY, CDR2 SMNVEV (reference sequence). This CDR3 is 16 amino acids long.

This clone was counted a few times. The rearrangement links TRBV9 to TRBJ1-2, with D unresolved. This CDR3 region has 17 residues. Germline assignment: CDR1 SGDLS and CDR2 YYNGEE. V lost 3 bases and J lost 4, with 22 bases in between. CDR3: CASSGPGEDAISYGYTF. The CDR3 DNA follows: TGTGCCAGCAGCGGACCTGGGGAGGACGCAATATCCTATGGCTACACCTTC.

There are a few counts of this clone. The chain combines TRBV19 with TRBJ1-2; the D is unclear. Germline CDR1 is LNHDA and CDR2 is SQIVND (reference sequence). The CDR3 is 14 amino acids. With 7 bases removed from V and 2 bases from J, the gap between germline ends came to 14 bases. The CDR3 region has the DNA TGTGCCAGTACCTCCCGCGCCGGCAACTATGGCTACACCTTC. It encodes CASTSRAGNYGYTF.

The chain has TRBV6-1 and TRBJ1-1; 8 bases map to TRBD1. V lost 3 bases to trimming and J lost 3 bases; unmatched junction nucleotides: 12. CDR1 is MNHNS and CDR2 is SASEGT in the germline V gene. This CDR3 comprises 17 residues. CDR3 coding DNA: TGTGCCAGCAGTGATTTACAGGGGGGGCTTGTGGACACTGAAGCTTTCTTT. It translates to CASSDLQGGLVDTEAFF.

The CDR3 spells CASSLPIGVQAFF. The DNA of the CDR3 is TGTGCCAGCAGCTTACCAATAGGGGTGCAAGCTTTCTTT. The V call is TRBV7-2, the J call TRBJ1-1; D may be TRBD1 (5 bases). Germline V CDR1 and CDR2: SGHTA, FQGNSA. This CDR3 has 13 amino acids. V was cut by 2 bases and J by 9 bases, with 13 bases left in between.

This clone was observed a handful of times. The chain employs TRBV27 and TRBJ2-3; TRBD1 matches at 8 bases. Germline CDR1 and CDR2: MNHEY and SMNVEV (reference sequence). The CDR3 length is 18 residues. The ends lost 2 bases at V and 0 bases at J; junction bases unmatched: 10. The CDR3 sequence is CASSLSLWRQGSTDTQYF. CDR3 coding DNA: TGTGCCAGCAGTTTAAGTCTTTGGCGACAGGGGAGCACAGATACGCAGTATTTT.

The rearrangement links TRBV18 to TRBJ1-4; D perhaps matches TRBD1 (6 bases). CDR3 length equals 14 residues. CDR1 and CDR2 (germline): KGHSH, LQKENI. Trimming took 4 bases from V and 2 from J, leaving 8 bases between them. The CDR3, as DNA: TGTGCCAGCTCACGTCAGGGGACTAATGAAAAACTGTTTTTT. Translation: CASSRQGTNEKLFF. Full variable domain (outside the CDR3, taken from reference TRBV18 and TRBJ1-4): NAGVMQNPRHLVRRRGQEARLRCSPMKGHSHVYWYRQLPEEGLKFMVYLQKENIIDESGMPKERFSAEFPKEGPSILRIQQVVRGDSAAYFCASSRQGTNEKLFFGSGTQLSVL.

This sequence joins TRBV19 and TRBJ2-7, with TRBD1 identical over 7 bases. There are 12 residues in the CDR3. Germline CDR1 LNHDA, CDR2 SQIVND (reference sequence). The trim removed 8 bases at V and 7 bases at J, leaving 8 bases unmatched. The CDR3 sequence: CASRTGMQEQYF. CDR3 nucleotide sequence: TGTGCCAGTCGGACAGGAATGCAAGAGCAGTACTTC.

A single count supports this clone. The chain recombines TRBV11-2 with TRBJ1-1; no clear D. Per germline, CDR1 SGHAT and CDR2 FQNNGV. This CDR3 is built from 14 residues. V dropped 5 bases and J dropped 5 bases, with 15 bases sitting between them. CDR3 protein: CASSQQVASTEAFF. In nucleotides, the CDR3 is TGTGCCAGCAGCCAACAAGTGGCTTCTACTGAAGCTTTCTTT.

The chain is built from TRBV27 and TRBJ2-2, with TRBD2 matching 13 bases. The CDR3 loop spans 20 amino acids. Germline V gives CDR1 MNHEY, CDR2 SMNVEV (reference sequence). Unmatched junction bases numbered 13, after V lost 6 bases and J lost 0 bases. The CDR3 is CASSPTSGGYQSTNTGELFF. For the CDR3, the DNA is TGTGCCAGCAGCCCGACTAGCGGGGGGTACCAATCGACGAACACCGGGGAGCTGTTTTTT.

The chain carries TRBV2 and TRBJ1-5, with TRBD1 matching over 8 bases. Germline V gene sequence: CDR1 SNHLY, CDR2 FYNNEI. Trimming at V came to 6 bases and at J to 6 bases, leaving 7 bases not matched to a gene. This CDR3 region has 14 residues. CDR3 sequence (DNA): TGTGCCAGCAGGTTGGACAGGGTGGGTCAGCCCCAGCATTTT. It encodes CASRLDRVGQPQHF.

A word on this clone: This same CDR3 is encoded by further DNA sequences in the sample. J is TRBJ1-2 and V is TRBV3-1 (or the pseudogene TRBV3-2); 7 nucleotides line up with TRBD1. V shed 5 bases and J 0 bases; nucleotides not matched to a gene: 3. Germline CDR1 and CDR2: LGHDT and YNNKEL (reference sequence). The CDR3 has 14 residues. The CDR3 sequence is CASSEGQTNYGYTF. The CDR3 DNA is TGTGCCAGCAGCGAGGGACAGACTAACTATGGCTACACCTTC.

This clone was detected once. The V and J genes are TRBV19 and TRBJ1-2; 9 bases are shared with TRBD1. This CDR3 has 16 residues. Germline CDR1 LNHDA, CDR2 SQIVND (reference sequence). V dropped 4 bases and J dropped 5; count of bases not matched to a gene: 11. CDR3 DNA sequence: TGTGCCAGTAGTAGTCCCGGGACAGGGTCGGGGTATGGCTACACCTTC. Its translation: CASSSPGTGSGYGYTF.

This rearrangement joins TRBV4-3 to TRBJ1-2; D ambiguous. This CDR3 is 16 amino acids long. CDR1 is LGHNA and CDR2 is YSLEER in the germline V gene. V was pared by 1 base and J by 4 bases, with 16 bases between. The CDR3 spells CASSQVPTADRYGYTF. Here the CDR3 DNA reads TGCGCCAGCAGCCAAGTACCTACAGCGGACCGCTATGGCTACACCTTC.

This CDR3 is CASSAPIGGPEAFF. The CDR3 DNA reads as TGTGCCAGCAGCGCCCCTATTGGGGGCCCTGAAGCTTTCTTT. The V call is TRBV11-2, the J call TRBJ1-1; TRBD1 might be the D (6 bases). The CDR3 has 14 amino acids. Germline-derived CDR1 and CDR2 are SGHAT and FQNNGV. The V and J ends lost 5 bases and 6 bases respectively, with 16 bases between them.

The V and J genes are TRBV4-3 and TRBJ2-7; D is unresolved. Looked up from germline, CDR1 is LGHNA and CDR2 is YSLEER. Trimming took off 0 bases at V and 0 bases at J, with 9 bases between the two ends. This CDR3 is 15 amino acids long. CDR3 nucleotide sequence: TGCGCCAGCAGCCAAGAAAACGTGGGCTCCTACGAGCAGTACTTC. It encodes CASSQENVGSYEQYF.

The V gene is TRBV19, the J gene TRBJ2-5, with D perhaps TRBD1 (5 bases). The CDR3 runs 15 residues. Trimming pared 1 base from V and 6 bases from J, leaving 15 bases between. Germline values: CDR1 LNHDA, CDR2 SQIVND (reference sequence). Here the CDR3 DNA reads TGTGCCAGTAGTATAGTGCAGGGATCAGGGAAGACCCAGTACTTC. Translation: CASSIVQGSGKTQYF.

In DNA, the CDR3 is TGTGCCAGCAGTTACCCGACAGGCTTGATCGACTACGAGCAGTACTTC. Its protein is CASSYPTGLIDYEQYF. The chain has TRBV6-2 or TRBV6-3 and TRBJ2-7; weak D call: TRBD1 (6 bases). The V gene lost 2 bases and the J gene lost 3 bases, with 17 bases spanning the gap. CDR3 length equals 16 residues. Germline V lookup: CDR1 MNHEY, CDR2 SVGEGT.

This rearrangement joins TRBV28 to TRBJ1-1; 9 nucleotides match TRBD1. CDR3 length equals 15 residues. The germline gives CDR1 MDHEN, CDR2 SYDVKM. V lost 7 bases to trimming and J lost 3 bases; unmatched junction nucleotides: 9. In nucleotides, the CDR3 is TGTGCCAGCACCTCAGGGGGACAGGGAGACACTGAAGCTTTCTTT. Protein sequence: CASTSGGQGDTEAFF. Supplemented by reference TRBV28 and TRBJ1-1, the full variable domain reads DVKVTQSSRYLVKRTGEKVFLECVQDMDHENMFWYRQDPGLGLRLIYFSYDVKMKEKGDIPEGYSVSREKKERFSLILESASTNQTSMYLCASTSGGQGDTEAFFGQGTRLTVV.